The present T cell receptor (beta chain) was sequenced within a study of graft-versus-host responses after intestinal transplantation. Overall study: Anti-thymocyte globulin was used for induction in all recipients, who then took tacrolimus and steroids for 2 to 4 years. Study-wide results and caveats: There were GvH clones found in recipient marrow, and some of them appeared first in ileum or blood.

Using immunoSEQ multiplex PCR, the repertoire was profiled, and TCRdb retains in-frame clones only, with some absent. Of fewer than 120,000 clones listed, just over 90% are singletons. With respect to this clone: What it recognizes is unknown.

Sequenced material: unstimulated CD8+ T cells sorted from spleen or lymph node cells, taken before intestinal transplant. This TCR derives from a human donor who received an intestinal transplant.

The CDR3 nucleotides read TGCGCCAGCAGCCAAGGGACAAGGGGAAACACCATATATTTT. Encoded protein: CASSQGTRGNTIYF. The rearrangement uses TRBV4-1 and TRBJ1-3; a weak D match, TRBD1 (5 bases). Germline-derived CDR1 and CDR2 are MGHRA and YSYEKL. V lost 1 base and J 4 bases, leaving 8 bases between the germline ends. The CDR3 loop spans 14 amino acids.